These 21 T cell receptor beta chains were sequenced from one sample in a study of T cells after yellow fever vaccination. MiXCR, applied by TCRdb to the 5' RACE reads, yields one record per CDR3 protein. Of 99,000 or so distinct CDR3 sequences listed, about 5.8% were seen once; the top ten hold roughly 41%. The sample here was CD8+ T cells sorted from PBMCs, taken 10 days after the yellow fever booster vaccination. These receptors were taken from a man between 18 and 35 years old who received the YFV17D yellow fever vaccine.

The table lists this clonotype with a few counts. The chain recombines TRBV4-3 with TRBJ2-7; 7 bases align to TRBD1. J was trimmed by 3 bases and V by 2 bases; bases with no gene match: 4. The length of the CDR3 is 14 residues. The germline V gene has CDR1 LGHNA and CDR2 YSLEER. CDR3 DNA: TGCGCCAGCAGCCAATTCCGGGACAGCTACGAGCAGTACTTC. Protein sequence: CASSQFRDSYEQYF.

This clonotype was seen a handful of times. The chain employs TRBV20-1 and TRBJ2-1, with 8 nucleotides matching TRBD2. CDR1 is DFQATT and CDR2 is SNEGSKA in the germline V gene (reference sequence). Unmatched junction bases numbered 1, after V lost 0 bases and J lost 0 bases. CDR3 length: 15 residues. CDR3 region: CSARDLAGSYNEQFF. The CDR3 DNA reads as TGCAGTGCTAGAGACCTAGCGGGCTCCTACAATGAGCAGTTCTTC.

The V and J genes are TRBV3-1 and TRBJ2-1; D gene unclear. Germline CDR1 is LGHDT and CDR2 is YNNKEL (reference sequence). The V and J ends lost 2 bases and 8 bases respectively, with 7 bases between them. CDR3 size: 12 residues. The CDR3 here is CASSQPADEQFF. In DNA form, the CDR3 reads TGTGCCAGCAGCCAACCCGCCGATGAGCAGTTCTTC.

This clonotype came up a few times. CDR3 residues: CASSPQTWNTEAFF. As DNA, the CDR3 is TGTGCCAGCAGCCCCCAGACCTGGAACACTGAAGCTTTCTTT. V gene TRBV6-2 or TRBV6-3 combines with J gene TRBJ1-1; D is unclear. V lost 6 bases to trimming and J lost 1 base, with 12 bases between them. Germline values: CDR1 MNHEY, CDR2 SVGEGT. This CDR3 comprises 14 residues.

V is TRBV10-3 and J is TRBJ1-5; no clear D. Germline V gene data show CDR1 as ENHRY and CDR2 as SYGVKD. Trimming took 0 bases from V and 4 from J, leaving 10 bases between them. The CDR3 spans 15 residues. The CDR3 region has the DNA TGTGCCATCAGTGAGTCGACGATGGGAAATCAGCCCCAGCATTTT. Amino acid sequence: CAISESTMGNQPQHF.

The chain employs TRBV4-1 and TRBJ1-2; D remains ambiguous. Germline lookup yields CDR1 MGHRA and CDR2 YSYEKL. V was clipped by 1 base and J by 5 bases, with 8 bases between them. The CDR3 runs 13 residues. The CDR3 DNA is TGCGCCAGCAGCCAAGGGACGGATTATGGCTACACCTTC. Amino acid sequence: CASSQGTDYGYTF.

In its sample, this clonotype was seen a few times. The chain links TRBV12-3 or TRBV12-4 to TRBJ1-2; 8 nucleotides line up with TRBD1. The CDR3 is 12 residues long. J lost 7 bases, V lost 6 bases, and 4 bases had no gene match. CDR3 coding DNA: TGTGCCAGCAGCCCTGGACAGGGTGGCTACACCTTC. Encoded protein: CASSPGQGGYTF.

V gene TRBV30 combines with J gene TRBJ1-1; 8 nucleotides agree with TRBD1. The CDR3 extends over 15 amino acids. V lost 0 bases and J lost 0; bases outside the gene matches: 3. Germline CDR1 GTSNPN, CDR2 SVGIG (reference sequence). The CDR3 loop is CAWSVQGGLNTEAFF. Written as DNA, the CDR3 is TGTGCCTGGAGTGTACAGGGGGGATTGAACACTGAAGCTTTCTTT.

The V gene is TRBV5-1, the J gene TRBJ2-3; 10 positions match TRBD2. The CDR3 has 19 residues. Germline V lookup: CDR1 SGHRS, CDR2 YFSETQ. Trimming removed 2 bases from V and 0 bases from J; junction bases left unmatched: 12. The CDR3 DNA reads TGCGCCAGCAGCTTTCCTAGCGGGGGCTATAAGTCTAGCACAGATACGCAGTATTTT. Translating gives CASSFPSGGYKSSTDTQYF.

This sequence joins TRBV9 and TRBJ2-2, with D perhaps TRBD2 (5 bases). The germline V gene has CDR1 SGDLS and CDR2 YYNGEE. Trimming cost V 3 bases and J 4 bases, with 10 bases left between them. The CDR3 sequence is 14 residues long. The CDR3 DNA reads TGTGCCAGCAGCGCTGGACGGGGCACCGGGGAGCTGTTTTTT. Amino acids: CASSAGRGTGELFF.

The V and J genes are TRBV12-3 or TRBV12-4 and TRBJ2-4; the D gene is possibly TRBD2 (5 bases). The CDR3 loop spans 15 amino acids. Deletions cut 3 bases from V and 9 bases from J, with 18 bases between. The CDR3, as DNA: TGTGCCAGCAGTTTTTTCGGGGTCCGGGGAAGCATTCAGTACTTC. Translation gives CASSFFGVRGSIQYF.

The table lists this clonotype with many counts. The CDR3 is CASSQDRLAGGYEQYF. The CDR3 coding sequence is TGCGCCAGCAGCCAAGACAGACTAGCTGGAGGCTACGAGCAGTACTTC. The rearrangement links TRBV4-1 to TRBJ2-7; 7 bases fit TRBD2. After removal of 0 bases from V and 3 bases from J, the junction contained 8 bases not matched to a gene. This CDR3 region has 16 residues. In germline, CDR1 is MGHRA, CDR2 YSYEKL.

The chain joins TRBV7-9 to TRBJ1-2; a possible D gene is TRBD1 (5 bases). The germline gives CDR1 SEHNR, CDR2 FQNEAQ (reference sequence). V lost 2 bases to trimming and J lost 2 bases, with 12 bases between them. This CDR3 has 15 amino acids. The CDR3 loop is CASSLSSRDNYGYTF. The DNA of the CDR3 is TGTGCCAGCAGCTTATCCTCTCGGGACAACTATGGCTACACCTTC.

There are a few counts of this clonotype. This sequence joins TRBV7-9 and TRBJ1-4; the D is unclear. V shed 4 bases and J shed 8 bases, with 17 bases lying between them. This CDR3 comprises 15 residues. Germline lookup yields CDR1 SEHNR and CDR2 FQNEAQ (reference sequence). As DNA, the CDR3 is TGTGCCAGCAGCTCCCGGGTCGGCGGTTGGGAAAAACTGTTTTTT. Encoded protein: CASSSRVGGWEKLFF.

This clonotype turned up a few times. This chain links TRBV3-1 with TRBJ1-2, with D hard to call. With 0 bases removed from V and 0 bases from J, the gap between germline ends came to 8 bases. Germline assignment: CDR1 LGHDT and CDR2 YNNKEL (reference sequence). CDR3 length equals 15 residues. CDR3 DNA sequence: TGTGCCAGCAGCCAAGATACAAGGACTAACTATGGCTACACCTTC. Translating it yields CASSQDTRTNYGYTF. Using reference TRBV3-1 and TRBJ1-2 for the parts outside the CDR3, the full variable domain is DTAVSQTPKYLVTQMGNDKSIKCEQNLGHDTMYWYKQDSKKFLKIMFSYNNKELIINETVPNRFSPKSPDKAHLNLHINSLELGDSAVYFCASSQDTRTNYGYTFGSGTRLTVV.

The chain has TRBV7-9 and TRBJ2-1, with 7 bases fitting TRBD2. CDR3 size: 16 residues. From germline, CDR1 is SEHNR and CDR2 FQNEAQ (reference sequence). With V trimmed by 0 bases and J by 7 bases, 9 bases remained unmatched. CDR3 region: CASSLASGEGGNEQFF. In nucleotides, the CDR3 is TGTGCCAGCAGCTTAGCGTCGGGGGAGGGAGGAAATGAGCAGTTCTTC.

The V call is TRBV9, the J call TRBJ2-3; 7 positions match TRBD1. The germline CDR1 and CDR2 sequences are SGDLS and YYNGEE. V was clipped by 2 bases and J by 5 bases; unmatched bases: 5. The CDR3 spans 14 residues. CDR3 residues: CASSVAGGIDTQYF. Here the CDR3 DNA reads TGTGCCAGCAGCGTGGCAGGGGGTATAGATACGCAGTATTTT.

There are many counts of this clonotype. The chain recombines TRBV4-1 with TRBJ2-7; TRBD2 might be the D (6 bases). Per germline, CDR1 MGHRA and CDR2 YSYEKL. The CDR3 sequence is 16 residues long. Trimming removed 1 base at V and 7 bases at J, with 20 bases between. As DNA, the CDR3 is TGCGCCAGCAGCCAAGGGGAGGAGGTTGGGCCTAGAGAGCAGTACTTC. As protein: CASSQGEEVGPREQYF.

This clonotype was recorded many times. The rearrangement uses TRBV24-1 and TRBJ1-1; no clear D gene. The CDR3 contains 11 residues. V dropped 3 bases and J dropped 5 bases, with 3 bases sitting between them. Germline CDR1 reads KGHDR; CDR2 reads SFDVKD. DNA for the CDR3: TGTGCCACCAGTGATCGGACTGAAGCTTTCTTT. Translating it yields CATSDRTEAFF.

This clonotype was detected a few times. V is TRBV24-1 and J is TRBJ2-1; 9 bases line up with TRBD1. V was pared by 6 bases and J by 7 bases, with 6 bases of the junction left unmatched. Germline V CDR1 and CDR2: KGHDR, SFDVKD. The CDR3 contains 14 residues. The CDR3 sequence is CATSRTGAGNEQFF. The DNA for the CDR3 is TGTGCCACCAGTAGGACAGGGGCGGGAAATGAGCAGTTCTTC.

The V and J genes are TRBV7-3 and TRBJ2-3, with 10 bases fitting TRBD2. CDR1 and CDR2 (germline): SGHTA, FQGTGA. The J segment lost 5 bases and the V segment lost 2 bases, leaving 4 bases of the junction unmatched. CDR3 length: 15 amino acids. The CDR3 DNA is TGTGCCAGCAGCTTATCCGCTAGCGGGGGAGATACGCAGTATTTT. It encodes CASSLSASGGDTQYF.